Below, 23 T cell receptor beta chains from the same sample are listed, as sequenced in a study of response to subunit inactivated influenza vaccine. In TCRdb, the RT-PCR reads were re-called with MiXCR into one record per CDR3 protein. The sample holds about 500,000 distinct CDR3 sequences, 10% to 15% seen once. The sequencing used PBMCs from blood, collected about 40 days after vaccination. These receptors all stem from a man aged 50 to 60 who received an inactivated influenza vaccine.

This clonotype was observed at least ten times. This CDR3 is CSAAGTFAYNEQFF. CDR3 nucleotides: TGCAGCGCTGCCGGGACTTTCGCCTACAATGAGCAGTTCTTC. The chain combines TRBV29-1 with TRBJ2-1; D is perhaps TRBD2 (6 bases). This CDR3 is 14 amino acids long. Trimming removed 7 bases from V and 2 bases from J, with 15 bases in between. Germline values: CDR1 SQVTM, CDR2 ANQGSEA.

This clonotype was counted a few times. The rearrangement uses TRBV10-3 and TRBJ2-3; D might be TRBD2 (5 bases). There are 14 residues in the CDR3. V was pared by 10 bases and J by 2 bases, with 16 bases between. Germline V gene lookup returns CDR1 ENHRY and CDR2 SYGVKD. The CDR3 region is CASKSGLNTDTQYF. CDR3 nucleotides: TGTGCCAGCAAGAGCGGACTTAACACAGATACGCAGTATTTT.

This clonotype was seen a few times. V gene TRBV5-1 combines with J gene TRBJ1-6; D is unclear. V lost 0 bases, J lost 0 bases, and 4 bases lay in between. Germline assignment: CDR1 SGHRS and CDR2 YFSETQ. The CDR3 totals 15 residues. CDR3: CASSLGDSYNSPLHF. CDR3 coding DNA: TGCGCCAGCAGCTTGGGGGACTCCTATAATTCACCCCTCCACTTT.

The table lists this clonotype with a few counts. This chain connects TRBV15 to TRBJ2-1; D is uncertain. The V end lost 1 base, the J end lost 0 bases, and 4 bases lay between the germline ends. The CDR3 spans 14 residues. Germline lookup yields CDR1 LNHNV and CDR2 YYDKDF (reference sequence). CDR3 amino acids: CATSRGNSYNEQFF. Written as DNA, the CDR3 is TGTGCCACCAGCAGAGGGAACTCCTACAATGAGCAGTTCTTC.

This clonotype has at least ten counts. The chain's CDR3 is CASSPVGSTNEKLFF. CDR3 in DNA: TGTGCCAGCAGCCCCGTGGGGTCTACTAATGAAAAACTGTTTTTT. The V call is TRBV5-5, the J call TRBJ1-4; D is unresolved. Germline CDR1 SGHKS, CDR2 YYEKEE (reference sequence). V was pared by 4 bases and J by 2 bases, with 12 bases between. The CDR3 is 15 amino acids.

This clonotype turned up a few times. The V call is TRBV7-8, the J call TRBJ2-5; D not resolved. CDR1 SGHVS and CDR2 FQNEAQ come from the germline V gene. The CDR3 runs to 14 residues. V lost 5 bases and J lost 0, with 10 bases in between. CDR3 coding DNA: TGTGCCAGCAGCCCAGGACCGTACCAAGAGACCCAGTACTTC. The encoded protein is CASSPGPYQETQYF.

This clonotype was counted at least ten times. J is TRBJ2-1 and V is TRBV12-3 or TRBV12-4, with a possible D match to TRBD1 (5 bases). The CDR3 has 13 residues. V was pared by 4 bases and J by 9 bases, with 13 bases between. The CDR3 spells CASSSGLGLEQFF. The CDR3 nucleotides are TGTGCCAGCAGTTCCGGGCTGGGGCTTGAGCAGTTCTTC.

This clonotype was counted only a few times. The chain combines TRBV29-1 with TRBJ1-1, with TRBD1 identical over 8 bases. Losses at the gene ends were 4 bases for V and 11 bases for J; bases not matched to a gene: 9. The CDR3 spans 12 residues. Germline V CDR1 and CDR2: SQVTM, ANQGSEA. The chain's CDR3 is CSVARDRGRAFF. CDR3 sequence (DNA): TGCAGCGTTGCCCGAGACAGGGGTCGTGCTTTCTTT.

Only a few counts were recorded for this clonotype. V usage is TRBV4-1 and J usage is TRBJ1-5; D unresolved. Per germline, CDR1 MGHRA and CDR2 YSYEKL. This CDR3 comprises 16 residues. V was pared by 0 bases and J by 1 base, with 10 bases between. CDR3 region: CASSQERSWSNQPQHF. The CDR3 bases are TGCGCCAGCAGCCAAGAGCGGTCATGGAGCAATCAGCCCCAGCATTTT.

This clonotype was detected many times. The DNA for the CDR3 is TGCAGCGTTGAGGCGCGCTCTGGGGCCAACGTCCTGACTTTC. Its protein product is CSVEARSGANVLTF. The V and J genes are TRBV29-1 and TRBJ2-6; D is undetermined. Trimming took off 3 bases at V and 0 bases at J, with 6 bases between the two ends. The germline gives CDR1 SQVTM, CDR2 ANQGSEA. This CDR3 comprises 14 residues.

This clonotype was detected only a few times. The chain uses TRBV7-2 and TRBJ2-7; no reliable D call. The CDR3 extends over 13 amino acids. V gave up 5 bases and J gave up 2 bases, with 10 bases separating them. Per the germline V gene, CDR1 is SGHTA and CDR2 is FQGNSA. CDR3 protein: CASSIDLAYEQYF. Written as DNA, the CDR3 is TGTGCCAGCAGCATAGATCTTGCCTACGAGCAGTACTTC.

The chain links TRBV6-2 or TRBV6-3 to TRBJ2-5; 8 nucleotides align to TRBD2. With V trimmed by 5 bases and J by 6 bases, 8 bases remained unmatched. The CDR3 spans 14 residues. Germline V gene data show CDR1 as MNHEY and CDR2 as SVGEGT. The CDR3 bases are TGTGCCAGCAGTCACCCCGGACTAGCTAAGACCCAGTACTTC. This gives the protein CASSHPGLAKTQYF.

This clonotype was detected many times. This rearrangement joins TRBV7-6 to TRBJ1-1; 10 nucleotides match TRBD1. V shed 6 bases and J 6 bases; nucleotides not matched to a gene: 10. Germline V gives CDR1 SGHVS, CDR2 FNYEAQ. There are 15 residues in the CDR3. DNA for the CDR3: TGTGCCAGCAGGAGGACAACAGGACAGGGGGCTGAAGCTTTCTTT. Translating gives CASRRTTGQGAEAFF. The full variable domain, with the rest looked up from reference TRBV7-6 and TRBJ1-1, is GAGVSQSPRYKVTKRGQDVALRCDPISGHVSLYWYRQALGQGPEFLTYFNYEAQQDKSGLPNDRFSAERPEGSISTLTIQRTEQRDSAMYRCASRRTTGQGAEAFFGQGTRLTVV.

This clonotype was counted only a few times. The V call is TRBV7-2, the J call TRBJ2-2, with 8 bases fitting TRBD1. The germline V gene has CDR1 SGHTA and CDR2 FQGNSA. The CDR3 has 16 amino acids. Trimming removed 5 bases from V and 1 base from J; junction bases left unmatched: 6. The CDR3 nucleotides are TGTGCCAGCAGCCCCGACAGGGGCGAGAACACCGGGGAGCTGTTTTTT. Translated: CASSPDRGENTGELFF.

The sample holds a few counts of this clonotype. In nucleotides, the CDR3 is TGTGCCAGCAGCTCCCAAGGAGAGACCCAGTACTTC. Its translation is CASSSQGETQYF. V is TRBV7-2 and J is TRBJ2-5; D is uncertain. The CDR3 consists of 12 residues. Deletions cut 4 bases from V and 4 bases from J, with 7 bases between. Germline lookup yields CDR1 SGHTA and CDR2 FQGNSA.

The J gene is TRBJ1-2, the V gene TRBV11-2, with TRBD1 matching 7 bases. The CDR3 totals 13 residues. Germline assignment: CDR1 SGHAT and CDR2 FQNNGV. The ends lost 0 bases at V and 14 bases at J; junction bases unmatched: 9. The CDR3 loop is CASSLELGGTVTF. In DNA, the CDR3 is TGTGCCAGCAGCTTAGAACTGGGCGGGACAGTAACCTTC.

V and J are TRBV12-3 or TRBV12-4 and TRBJ1-1; D remains ambiguous. The CDR3 has 11 residues. V was trimmed by 1 base and J by 8 bases, leaving 5 bases between them. Written as DNA, the CDR3 is TGTGCCAGCAGTTTAGGTCTCGAAGCTTTCTTT. This sequence encodes CASSLGLEAFF.

The chain links TRBV5-1 to TRBJ2-2; D not resolved. There are 15 residues in the CDR3. V lost 3 bases and J lost 2, with 11 bases in between. Germline assignment: CDR1 SGHRS and CDR2 YFSETQ. The CDR3 nucleotides are TGCGCCAGCAGCTCCGTGAGCCTAAACACCGGGGAGCTGTTTTTT. As protein: CASSSVSLNTGELFF.

V gene TRBV7-2 combines with J gene TRBJ2-7; no clear D. Germline V gene sequence: CDR1 SGHTA, CDR2 FQGNSA. CDR3 length: 13 amino acids. Trimming pared 5 bases from V and 4 bases from J, leaving 12 bases between. The CDR3 is CASSPQPQYEQYF. CDR3 in DNA: TGTGCCAGCAGCCCACAACCCCAGTACGAGCAGTACTTC.

This clonotype was recorded at least ten times. The chain links TRBV5-1 to TRBJ2-7, with unresolved D. V was pared by 2 bases and J by 1 base, with 10 bases between. The length of the CDR3 is 14 residues. CDR1 is SGHRS and CDR2 is YFSETQ in the germline V gene. This chain's CDR3 is CASSFSRQSYEQYF. In DNA, the CDR3 is TGCGCCAGCAGCTTTTCCCGCCAATCCTACGAGCAGTACTTC.

The genes are TRBV12-3 or TRBV12-4 and TRBJ1-1; D not certain. CDR3 length: 13 residues. V shed 7 bases and J shed 0 bases, with 9 bases lying between them. CDR3 residues: CASKPQLNTEAFF. CDR3 coding DNA: TGTGCCAGCAAGCCTCAGTTGAACACTGAAGCTTTCTTT.

This clonotype has more than one count but fewer than ten. The rearrangement links TRBV20-1 to TRBJ2-7; D uncertain. Trimming removed 6 bases from V and 7 bases from J, with 13 bases in between. The germline V gene has CDR1 DFQATT and CDR2 SNEGSKA (reference sequence). The CDR3 length is 11 residues. CDR3 DNA sequence: TGCAGTGCCCCCCGCGGCGAGGAGCAGTACTTC. Translated, it gives CSAPRGEEQYF.

This clonotype occurred a few times. The CDR3 region is CAPRSDRVDQETQYF. CDR3 DNA sequence: TGTGCCCCCAGATCGGACAGGGTAGATCAAGAGACCCAGTACTTC. The chain combines TRBV19 with TRBJ2-5; TRBD1 matches at 8 bases. The CDR3 is 15 residues long. Per germline, CDR1 LNHDA and CDR2 SQIVND (reference sequence). The trim removed 11 bases at V and 2 bases at J, leaving 13 bases unmatched. The full variable domain, completed using reference TRBV19 and TRBJ2-5, is DGGITQSPKYLFRKEGQNVTLSCEQNLNHDAMYWYRQDPGQGLRLIYYSQIVNDFQKGDIAEGYSVSREKKESFPLTVTSAQKNPTAFYLCAPRSDRVDQETQYFGPGTRLLVL.